The rows below give T cell receptor beta chains drawn from one sample of a study of T cell responses to AZD1222 COVID-19 vaccine. TCRdb keeps only in-frame clones here, not all; method: immunoSEQ multiplex PCR. This table holds about 100,000 clones, 75% to 95% found once. This specimen consisted of peripheral blood, obtained on day 0 of AZD1222 vaccination. These receptors were taken from an adult in good health. Both conserved end residues are part of each CDR3. A D gene is named only where the DNA matches it firmly. Clone size is shown for a subset of rows, as once, few, many or a class of expanded clone.

j_call: TRBJ1-5; v_call: TRBV19; clone_size: .; d_call: .; cdr3_aa: CASSIRGNQPQHF; cdr3_nt: TGTGCCAGTAGTATACGCGGCAATCAGCCCCAGCATTTT
j_call: TRBJ2-1; v_call: TRBV10-1; clone_size: .; d_call: .; cdr3_aa: CASSGSHNNEQFF; cdr3_nt: TGCGCCAGCAGTGGATCCCATAACAATGAGCAGTTCTTC
j_call: TRBJ1-2; v_call: TRBV2; clone_size: .; d_call: .; cdr3_aa: CASSREGSDGYTF; cdr3_nt: TGTGCCAGCAGCAGGGAGGGTTCTGACGGCTACACCTTC
j_call: TRBJ2-1; v_call: TRBV2; clone_size: .; d_call: TRBD1; cdr3_aa: CASSGQGAQNEQFF; cdr3_nt: TGTGCCAGCAGTGGACAGGGGGCTCAGAATGAGCAGTTCTTC
j_call: TRBJ1-1; v_call: TRBV6-5; clone_size: .; d_call: .; cdr3_aa: CASRGIGLNTEAFF; cdr3_nt: TGTGCCAGCAGGGGGATTGGATTGAACACTGAAGCTTTCTTT
j_call: TRBJ2-7; v_call: TRBV28; clone_size: once; d_call: .; cdr3_aa: CASTAGYNEQYF; cdr3_nt: TGTGCCAGCACCGCAGGGTACAACGAGCAGTACTTC
j_call: TRBJ1-2; v_call: TRBV6-5; clone_size: .; d_call: .; cdr3_aa: CASRHPGQYGYTF; cdr3_nt: TGTGCCAGCAGACACCCGGGACAATATGGCTACACCTTC
j_call: TRBJ1-6; v_call: TRBV5-1; clone_size: .; d_call: .; cdr3_aa: CASSLLAGDLNSPLHF; cdr3_nt: TGCGCCAGCAGCTTGCTCGCAGGGGATTTGAATTCACCCCTCCACTTT
j_call: TRBJ1-1; v_call: TRBV18; clone_size: .; d_call: TRBD1; cdr3_aa: CASSVRGGKNTEAFF; cdr3_nt: TGTGCCAGCTCGGTCAGGGGGGGGAAGAACACTGAAGCTTTCTTT
j_call: TRBJ1-2; v_call: TRBV15; clone_size: .; d_call: .; cdr3_aa: CATSERYGYTF; cdr3_nt: TGTGCCACCAGCGAGAGGTATGGCTACACCTTC
j_call: TRBJ2-1; v_call: TRBV6-5; clone_size: .; d_call: .; cdr3_aa: CASSLSGWVDEQFF; cdr3_nt: TGTGCCAGCAGCTTAAGCGGGTGGGTGGATGAGCAGTTCTTC
j_call: TRBJ1-6; v_call: TRBV7-8; clone_size: .; d_call: .; cdr3_aa: CASTFQEGGGSPLHF; cdr3_nt: TGTGCCAGCACCTTCCAAGAGGGGGGGGGATCACCCCTCCACTTT
j_call: TRBJ1-5; v_call: TRBV5-1; clone_size: .; d_call: .; cdr3_aa: CASSLPSGHTSNQPQHF; cdr3_nt: TGCGCCAGCAGCTTGCCCTCGGGACACACTAGCAATCAGCCCCAGCATTTT
j_call: TRBJ1-2; v_call: TRBV3-1/TRBV3-2; clone_size: .; d_call: TRBD1; cdr3_aa: CASSQNRGMIYGYTF; cdr3_nt: TGTGCCAGCAGCCAGAACAGGGGAATGATTTATGGCTACACCTTC
j_call: TRBJ2-3; v_call: TRBV7-2; clone_size: .; d_call: .; cdr3_aa: CASSLARGADTQYF; cdr3_nt: TGTGCCAGCAGCTTAGCCCGCGGGGCAGATACGCAGTATTTT
j_call: TRBJ2-4; v_call: TRBV10-3; clone_size: .; d_call: TRBD1; cdr3_aa: CAIGQGNIQYF; cdr3_nt: TGTGCCATCGGACAGGGAAACATTCAGTACTTC
j_call: TRBJ1-5; v_call: TRBV27; clone_size: few; d_call: .; cdr3_aa: CASSPHPGQNQPQHF; cdr3_nt: TGTGCCAGCAGTCCACATCCAGGACAGAATCAGCCCCAGCATTTT
j_call: TRBJ2-1; v_call: TRBV7-3; clone_size: .; d_call: TRBD1; cdr3_aa: CASSPRLGQGNEQFF; cdr3_nt: TGTGCCAGCAGCCCGCGACTCGGACAGGGCAATGAGCAGTTCTTC
j_call: TRBJ2-7; v_call: TRBV4-1; clone_size: .; d_call: TRBD2; cdr3_aa: CASSQAQAGGLGSYEQYF; cdr3_nt: TGCGCCAGCAGCCAAGCTCAAGCGGGGGGGCTCGGATCCTACGAGCAGTACTTC
j_call: TRBJ2-7; v_call: TRBV11-3; clone_size: .; d_call: .; cdr3_aa: CASSLAYEQYF; cdr3_nt: TGTGCCAGCAGTTTAGCCTATGAGCAGTACTTC
j_call: TRBJ2-7; v_call: TRBV2; clone_size: .; d_call: TRBD2; cdr3_aa: CASKGLANYEQYF; cdr3_nt: TGTGCCAGCAAGGGACTAGCAAACTACGAGCAGTACTTC
j_call: TRBJ1-2; v_call: TRBV5-1; clone_size: .; d_call: .; cdr3_aa: CASSLNTGGAEGGYTF; cdr3_nt: TGCGCCAGCAGCCTCAACACCGGGGGCGCGGAGGGTGGCTACACCTTC
j_call: TRBJ2-7; v_call: TRBV9; clone_size: .; d_call: TRBD2; cdr3_aa: CASSAGGFSYEQYF; cdr3_nt: TGTGCCAGCAGCGCCGGGGGGTTTAGCTACGAGCAGTACTTC
j_call: TRBJ2-7; v_call: TRBV4-1; clone_size: .; d_call: TRBD1; cdr3_aa: CASSYHGQGTYEQYF; cdr3_nt: TGCGCCAGCAGCTATCACGGACAGGGGACATACGAGCAGTACTTC
j_call: TRBJ2-7; v_call: TRBV27; clone_size: .; d_call: .; cdr3_aa: CATASSYEQYF; cdr3_nt: TGTGCCACCGCTTCGTCCTACGAGCAGTACTTC
j_call: TRBJ1-1; v_call: TRBV7-6; clone_size: once; d_call: .; cdr3_aa: CASSLYGTENTEAFF; cdr3_nt: TGTGCCAGCAGCTTATATGGGACGGAGAACACTGAAGCTTTCTTT
j_call: TRBJ1-5; v_call: TRBV12-3/TRBV12-4; clone_size: .; d_call: .; cdr3_aa: CASSLGENQPQHF; cdr3_nt: TGTGCCAGCAGTTTAGGTGAAAATCAGCCCCAGCATTTT
j_call: TRBJ1-1; v_call: TRBV3-1/TRBV3-2; clone_size: .; d_call: .; cdr3_aa: CASSQVGGGTEAFF; cdr3_nt: TGTGCCAGCAGCCAGGTCGGGGGTGGGACTGAAGCTTTCTTT
j_call: TRBJ1-6; v_call: TRBV2; clone_size: medium-sized; d_call: .; cdr3_aa: CASSERKNSPLHF; cdr3_nt: TGTGCCAGCAGTGAAAGGAAGAATTCACCCCTCCACTTT
j_call: TRBJ2-3; v_call: TRBV5-4; clone_size: .; d_call: .; cdr3_aa: CASSIDTDTQYF; cdr3_nt: TGTGCCAGCAGCATAGACACAGATACGCAGTATTTT
j_call: TRBJ1-4; v_call: TRBV7-3; clone_size: .; d_call: .; cdr3_aa: CASSRDRGNEKLFF; cdr3_nt: TGTGCCAGCAGCCGTGACAGAGGTAATGAAAAACTGTTTTTT
j_call: TRBJ1-4; v_call: TRBV3-1/TRBV3-2; clone_size: .; d_call: .; cdr3_aa: CASSQDLAGGEKLFF; cdr3_nt: TGTGCCAGCAGCCAAGATCTGGCGGGGGGGGAAAAACTGTTTTTT
j_call: TRBJ2-7; v_call: TRBV18; clone_size: .; d_call: TRBD1; cdr3_aa: CASSPRLLTGDNYEQYF; cdr3_nt: TGTGCCAGCTCACCACGGCTGCTGACAGGGGACAATTACGAGCAGTACTTC
j_call: TRBJ2-2; v_call: TRBV5-4; clone_size: .; d_call: .; cdr3_aa: CASSHDRSANTGELFF; cdr3_nt: TGTGCCAGCAGCCATGACAGGTCTGCGAACACCGGGGAGCTGTTTTTT
j_call: TRBJ2-5; v_call: TRBV7-9; clone_size: .; d_call: .; cdr3_aa: CASVSHQETQYF; cdr3_nt: TGTGCCAGCGTGAGTCATCAGGAGACCCAGTACTTC
j_call: TRBJ2-7; v_call: TRBV28; clone_size: .; d_call: .; cdr3_aa: CASSLIPGRPYEQYF; cdr3_nt: TGTGCCAGCAGTCTGATTCCAGGTCGACCCTACGAGCAGTACTTC
j_call: TRBJ1-2; v_call: TRBV6-5; clone_size: .; d_call: TRBD1; cdr3_aa: CASSSPGQGAGYTF; cdr3_nt: TGTGCCAGCAGTTCCCCGGGACAGGGGGCTGGCTACACCTTC
j_call: TRBJ2-7; v_call: TRBV28; clone_size: few; d_call: TRBD1; cdr3_aa: CASSPSTGKPYF; cdr3_nt: TGTGCCAGCAGTCCCTCGACAGGGAAACCGTACTTC
j_call: TRBJ2-5; v_call: TRBV29-1; clone_size: .; d_call: TRBD1; cdr3_aa: CSVRQGEETQYF; cdr3_nt: TGCAGCGTTAGACAGGGCGAAGAGACCCAGTACTTC
j_call: TRBJ2-7; v_call: TRBV28; clone_size: .; d_call: .; cdr3_aa: CASSFLNEQYF; cdr3_nt: TGTGCCAGCAGTTTCTTGAACGAGCAGTACTTC
j_call: TRBJ1-2; v_call: TRBV28; clone_size: .; d_call: .; cdr3_aa: CASSPPLETGYTF; cdr3_nt: TGTGCCAGCAGTCCCCCTTTGGAAACCGGCTACACCTTC
j_call: TRBJ1-3; v_call: TRBV5-1; clone_size: .; d_call: TRBD1; cdr3_aa: CASSPDRAVGNTIYF; cdr3_nt: TGCGCCAGCAGCCCCGACAGGGCAGTTGGAAACACCATATATTTT
j_call: TRBJ1-3; v_call: TRBV6-5; clone_size: many; d_call: .; cdr3_aa: CASNLFGNTIYF; cdr3_nt: TGTGCCAGCAATCTTTTCGGAAACACCATATATTTT
j_call: TRBJ1-1; v_call: TRBV5-1; clone_size: once; d_call: .; cdr3_aa: CASSLYARTEAFF; cdr3_nt: TGCGCCAGCAGCTTGTACGCGCGAACTGAAGCTTTCTTT
j_call: TRBJ2-1; v_call: TRBV27; clone_size: once; d_call: .; cdr3_aa: CASRYTSSYNEQFF; cdr3_nt: TGTGCCAGCAGGTATACAAGCTCCTACAATGAGCAGTTCTTC
j_call: TRBJ2-2; v_call: TRBV27; clone_size: few; d_call: TRBD1; cdr3_aa: CASSHGQGAGGELFF; cdr3_nt: TGTGCCAGCAGTCACGGACAGGGGGCAGGCGGGGAGCTGTTTTTT
j_call: TRBJ1-1; v_call: TRBV19; clone_size: .; d_call: TRBD1; cdr3_aa: CARTLQGPEAFF; cdr3_nt: TGTGCCAGAACCTTACAGGGGCCTGAAGCTTTCTTT
j_call: TRBJ1-1; v_call: TRBV7-3; clone_size: once; d_call: .; cdr3_aa: CASSSGSNTEAFF; cdr3_nt: TGTGCCAGCAGCTCCGGATCAAACACTGAAGCTTTCTTT
j_call: TRBJ1-5; v_call: TRBV2; clone_size: once; d_call: TRBD1; cdr3_aa: CASSEARTGLNQPQHF; cdr3_nt: TGTGCCAGCAGTGAAGCGCGGACAGGGCTGAATCAGCCCCAGCATTTT
j_call: TRBJ1-5; v_call: TRBV19; clone_size: .; d_call: .; cdr3_aa: CASSIRDIAQPQHF; cdr3_nt: TGTGCCAGTAGTATCAGGGATATCGCTCAGCCCCAGCATTTT
j_call: TRBJ1-1; v_call: TRBV18; clone_size: .; d_call: .; cdr3_aa: CASSPEGHSTEAFF; cdr3_nt: TGTGCCAGCTCACCGGAGGGTCATAGCACTGAAGCTTTCTTT
j_call: TRBJ1-4; v_call: TRBV5-1; clone_size: .; d_call: TRBD1; cdr3_aa: CASSSAWDRGEKLFF; cdr3_nt: TGCGCCAGCAGCTCCGCATGGGACAGGGGGGAAAAACTGTTTTTT
j_call: TRBJ1-5; v_call: TRBV7-8; clone_size: .; d_call: TRBD1; cdr3_aa: CASSLGQGNNQPQHF; cdr3_nt: TGTGCCAGCAGCTTAGGACAGGGGAACAATCAGCCCCAGCATTTT
j_call: TRBJ2-3; v_call: TRBV4-2; clone_size: .; d_call: .; cdr3_aa: CASSLERDTQYF; cdr3_nt: TGTGCCAGCAGCCTGGAGAGAGATACGCAGTATTTT
j_call: TRBJ1-5; v_call: TRBV2; clone_size: once; d_call: .; cdr3_aa: CASSDMGQPQHF; cdr3_nt: TGTGCCAGCAGTGACATGGGACAGCCCCAGCATTTT
j_call: TRBJ2-3; v_call: TRBV29-1; clone_size: .; d_call: .; cdr3_aa: CSVARQHTDTQYF; cdr3_nt: TGCAGCGTTGCGAGACAGCACACAGATACGCAGTATTTT
j_call: TRBJ1-4; v_call: TRBV14; clone_size: .; d_call: .; cdr3_aa: CASSPPRGRGEDEKLFF; cdr3_nt: TGTGCCAGCAGCCCACCCCGAGGGAGAGGGGAAGATGAAAAACTGTTTTTT
j_call: TRBJ2-7; v_call: TRBV28; clone_size: .; d_call: TRBD1; cdr3_aa: CASSSPGQGDDEQYF; cdr3_nt: TGTGCCAGCAGTTCCCCGGGACAGGGGGATGACGAGCAGTACTTC
j_call: TRBJ1-1; v_call: TRBV19; clone_size: .; d_call: TRBD1; cdr3_aa: CASSPGTVNTEAFF; cdr3_nt: TGTGCCAGTTCTCCCGGGACAGTGAACACTGAAGCTTTCTTT